This is a list of T cell receptor beta chains from one sample in a study of shared clonotypes between healthy human individuals. The protocol was immunoSEQ multiplex PCR, while the TCRdb copy is restricted to in-frame clones and leaves out a portion. The sample carries some 100,000 clones, approximately 70% recorded once. The sequencing input was memory CD8+ T cells sorted from blood. The receptors were gathered from a woman between 25 and 40 years old in good health. The CDR3 runs from the conserved cysteine through the conserved F or W. A D gene is named only where the DNA matches it firmly. The size field is filled for only some rows; it gives once, few, many or a size class.

clone_size: .
d_call: .
j_call: TRBJ2-7
v_call: TRBV28
cdr3_nt: TGTGCCAGCAGCGATACGTTAAAGTCCAACCCCTACGAGCAGTACTTC
cdr3_aa: CASSDTLKSNPYEQYF

clone_size: .
d_call: .
j_call: TRBJ2-5
v_call: TRBV7-9
cdr3_nt: TGTGCCAGCAGCTTAGGATCGCCGGGCCAAGAGACCCAGTACTTC
cdr3_aa: CASSLGSPGQETQYF

clone_size: .
d_call: .
j_call: TRBJ2-6
v_call: TRBV6-4
cdr3_nt: TGTGCCAGCAGTGAAGGACAATCTGGGGCCAACGTCCTGACTTTC
cdr3_aa: CASSEGQSGANVLTF

clone_size: .
d_call: .
j_call: TRBJ1-4
v_call: TRBV9
cdr3_nt: TGTGCCAGCAGCGTAGGTGGGACTAATGAAAAACTGTTTTTT
cdr3_aa: CASSVGGTNEKLFF

clone_size: .
d_call: .
j_call: TRBJ2-7
v_call: TRBV6-5
cdr3_nt: TGTGCCAGTGCCCTGGACTTGCCATACGAGCAGTACTTC
cdr3_aa: CASALDLPYEQYF

clone_size: .
d_call: .
j_call: TRBJ1-2
v_call: TRBV27
cdr3_nt: TGTGCCAGCAGTCACAAGAAAAGCTATGGCTACACCTTC
cdr3_aa: CASSHKKSYGYTF

clone_size: .
d_call: TRBD2
j_call: TRBJ2-5
v_call: TRBV9
cdr3_nt: TGTGCCAGCGGCCGGACTAGCGGAACGGCAGAGACCCAGTACTTC
cdr3_aa: CASGRTSGTAETQYF

clone_size: many
d_call: .
j_call: TRBJ1-1
v_call: TRBV7-9
cdr3_nt: TGTGCCAGCAGCCCCCCCGGGGGCAAGACGGTCACTGAAGCTTTCTTT
cdr3_aa: CASSPPGGKTVTEAFF

clone_size: many
d_call: .
j_call: TRBJ1-5
v_call: TRBV6-4
cdr3_nt: TGTGCCAGCAGTGAAGGTTTGGGAGCCAATCAGCCCCAGCATTTT
cdr3_aa: CASSEGLGANQPQHF

clone_size: once
d_call: TRBD1
j_call: TRBJ2-5
v_call: TRBV6-1
cdr3_nt: TGTGCCAGCCAGCTTGGGCAGGGGGCTTCGGAGACCCAGTACTTC
cdr3_aa: CASQLGQGASETQYF

clone_size: .
d_call: .
j_call: TRBJ1-5
v_call: TRBV4-1
cdr3_nt: TGCGCCAGCAGCCAAGATCAAGGCAGGGGACAGCCCCAGCATTTT
cdr3_aa: CASSQDQGRGQPQHF

clone_size: few
d_call: .
j_call: TRBJ2-7
v_call: TRBV27
cdr3_nt: TGTGCCAGCAGTTTATATGGTGAGGAGCAGTACTTC
cdr3_aa: CASSLYGEEQYF

clone_size: few
d_call: .
j_call: TRBJ2-7
v_call: TRBV25-1
cdr3_nt: TGTGCCAGCAGTGATGCCTACGAGCAGTACTTC
cdr3_aa: CASSDAYEQYF

clone_size: many
d_call: TRBD1
j_call: TRBJ2-2
v_call: TRBV5-5
cdr3_nt: TGTGCCAGCAGCTCCGGACAGGGGCGAAACACCGGGGAGCTGTTTTTT
cdr3_aa: CASSSGQGRNTGELFF

clone_size: .
d_call: .
j_call: TRBJ2-2
v_call: TRBV2
cdr3_nt: TGTGCCAGCAGTGAAGGTGTCAGTCTTATCGCCGGGGAGCTGTTTTTT
cdr3_aa: CASSEGVSLIAGELFF

clone_size: .
d_call: TRBD1
j_call: TRBJ2-7
v_call: TRBV19
cdr3_nt: TGTGCCAGTAGTATTATATCGGCAGGGGGCTTCCACGAGCAGTACTTC
cdr3_aa: CASSIISAGGFHEQYF

clone_size: few
d_call: .
j_call: TRBJ1-3
v_call: TRBV11-2
cdr3_nt: TGTGCCAGCAGCTCCTCGGGCTCTGGAAACACCATATATTTT
cdr3_aa: CASSSSGSGNTIYF

clone_size: .
d_call: TRBD1
j_call: TRBJ1-1
v_call: TRBV6-1
cdr3_nt: TGTGCCAGCAGTGAACAGGGGGCGACCTCAAATGAAGCTTTCTTT
cdr3_aa: CASSEQGATSNEAFF

clone_size: few
d_call: TRBD2
j_call: TRBJ2-2
v_call: TRBV6-6
cdr3_nt: TGTGCCAGCAGACTAGAGCGGGATCCGGCCGGGGAGCTGTTTTTT
cdr3_aa: CASRLERDPAGELFF

clone_size: few
d_call: .
j_call: TRBJ2-5
v_call: TRBV11-3
cdr3_nt: TGTGCCAGCAGCCCCGGGGAGACCCAGTACTTC
cdr3_aa: CASSPGETQYF

clone_size: few
d_call: TRBD1
j_call: TRBJ2-7
v_call: TRBV25-1
cdr3_nt: TGTGCCAGCAGTGGCTCAAATCCGGGACAGGGTTTCTACGAGCAGTACTTC
cdr3_aa: CASSGSNPGQGFYEQYF

clone_size: .
d_call: .
j_call: TRBJ2-5
v_call: TRBV27
cdr3_nt: TGTGCCAGCAGTTTATCGTTCAGTTGGGAAACGGATAAAGAGACCCAGTACTTC
cdr3_aa: CASSLSFSWETDKETQYF

clone_size: .
d_call: .
j_call: TRBJ2-7
v_call: TRBV7-9
cdr3_nt: TGTGCCAGCAGCTGGAAGGACTTTACCTACGAGCAGTACTTC
cdr3_aa: CASSWKDFTYEQYF

clone_size: .
d_call: TRBD2
j_call: TRBJ2-1
v_call: TRBV7-9
cdr3_nt: TGTGCCAGCAGCCCCCCCGGGGGTAGCGGGAGGGCTTACTACAATGAGCAGTTCTTC
cdr3_aa: CASSPPGGSGRAYYNEQFF

clone_size: few
d_call: .
j_call: TRBJ2-1
v_call: TRBV6-5
cdr3_nt: TGTGCCAGCAGACCTCCGGGACAATACAATGAGCAGTTCTTC
cdr3_aa: CASRPPGQYNEQFF

clone_size: .
d_call: TRBD1
j_call: TRBJ2-2
v_call: TRBV29-1
cdr3_nt: TGCAGCGGGGACAGTTCGAACACCGGGGAGCTGTTTTTT
cdr3_aa: CSGDSSNTGELFF

clone_size: many
d_call: .
j_call: TRBJ2-1
v_call: TRBV6-4
cdr3_nt: TGTGCCAGCAGTGTCAGCCCGGAAGGCAATGAGCAGTTCTTC
cdr3_aa: CASSVSPEGNEQFF

clone_size: .
d_call: TRBD1
j_call: TRBJ2-7
v_call: TRBV4-1
cdr3_nt: TGCGCCAGCAGCCAAGTTGCCGGGACAGCGAGAGAGCAGTACTTC
cdr3_aa: CASSQVAGTAREQYF

clone_size: few
d_call: .
j_call: TRBJ2-3
v_call: TRBV11-2
cdr3_nt: TGTGCCAGCAGCCCCCATCCGAGCACAGATACGCAGTATTTT
cdr3_aa: CASSPHPSTDTQYF

clone_size: .
d_call: .
j_call: TRBJ2-4
v_call: TRBV7-3
cdr3_nt: TGTGCCAGCAGCTCACCCCGCCCGTTTGCCAAAAACATTCAGTACTTC
cdr3_aa: CASSSPRPFAKNIQYF

clone_size: .
d_call: TRBD1
j_call: TRBJ1-4
v_call: TRBV7-6
cdr3_nt: TGTGCCAGCAGCCCAAGGCGGGACAGGGCTAATGAAAAACTGTTTTTT
cdr3_aa: CASSPRRDRANEKLFF

clone_size: .
d_call: .
j_call: TRBJ2-5
v_call: TRBV10-3
cdr3_nt: TGTGCCATCAGTGACCCTGCGGAGGGCGCCCTTCAAGAGACCCAGTACTTC
cdr3_aa: CAISDPAEGALQETQYF

clone_size: .
d_call: .
j_call: TRBJ1-6
v_call: TRBV10-3
cdr3_nt: TGTGCCATCAGTGACGGATCACCCCTCCACTTT
cdr3_aa: CAISDGSPLHF

clone_size: few
d_call: TRBD1
j_call: TRBJ2-7
v_call: TRBV27
cdr3_nt: TGTGCCAGCGGAGTGACAGGGAGCTCCTACGAGCAGTACTTC
cdr3_aa: CASGVTGSSYEQYF

clone_size: .
d_call: .
j_call: TRBJ2-1
v_call: TRBV28
cdr3_nt: TGTGCCAGCAGTTATGTGGGGAAGTCTTACAATGAGCAGTTCTTC
cdr3_aa: CASSYVGKSYNEQFF

clone_size: .
d_call: .
j_call: TRBJ1-3
v_call: TRBV9
cdr3_nt: TGTGCCAGCAGCGTAGATGGCACAGGAAACACCATATATTTT
cdr3_aa: CASSVDGTGNTIYF

clone_size: .
d_call: .
j_call: TRBJ2-7
v_call: TRBV4-1
cdr3_nt: TGCGCCAGCAGCCAAGTGGAGGTTGTAGACCTCTACGAGCAGTACTTC
cdr3_aa: CASSQVEVVDLYEQYF

clone_size: .
d_call: .
j_call: TRBJ1-5
v_call: TRBV19
cdr3_nt: TGTGCCAGTAGTGTCGGCTTAGGATATAGCAATCAGCCCCAGCATTTT
cdr3_aa: CASSVGLGYSNQPQHF

clone_size: few
d_call: .
j_call: TRBJ2-5
v_call: TRBV7-9
cdr3_nt: TGTGCCAGCAGCCCGGGGGACGGGGGCTTGAAGACCCAGTACTTC
cdr3_aa: CASSPGDGGLKTQYF

clone_size: .
d_call: TRBD2
j_call: TRBJ2-3
v_call: TRBV18
cdr3_nt: TGTGCCAGCTCTCAACCGGGACTAGCGGGCACAGATACGCAGTATTTT
cdr3_aa: CASSQPGLAGTDTQYF

clone_size: few
d_call: .
j_call: TRBJ2-3
v_call: TRBV27
cdr3_nt: TGTGCCAGCAGTATCAATCCAGGGGGCACAGATACGCAGTATTTT
cdr3_aa: CASSINPGGTDTQYF

clone_size: many
d_call: TRBD1
j_call: TRBJ2-7
v_call: TRBV25-1
cdr3_nt: TGTGCCAGCAGCGGTGACAGGGCCTACGAGCAGTACTTC
cdr3_aa: CASSGDRAYEQYF

clone_size: .
d_call: TRBD2
j_call: TRBJ2-7
v_call: TRBV4-1
cdr3_nt: TGCGCCAGCAGCCAAGATCCTTGGGGGAGGGCCGATTACGAGCAGTACTTC
cdr3_aa: CASSQDPWGRADYEQYF

clone_size: .
d_call: .
j_call: TRBJ2-3
v_call: TRBV5-6
cdr3_nt: TGTGCCAGCAGCTTAGATCCGATGGCAGATACGCAGTATTTT
cdr3_aa: CASSLDPMADTQYF

clone_size: .
d_call: TRBD1
j_call: TRBJ2-7
v_call: TRBV20-1
cdr3_nt: TGCAGTGCTGGGACAGGGTACGAGCAGTACTTC
cdr3_aa: CSAGTGYEQYF

clone_size: .
d_call: .
j_call: TRBJ1-5
v_call: TRBV7-9
cdr3_nt: TGTGCCAGCAGCTTGACAATCGGGGACATGGGTCAGCCCCAGCATTTT
cdr3_aa: CASSLTIGDMGQPQHF

clone_size: .
d_call: .
j_call: TRBJ2-7
v_call: TRBV15
cdr3_nt: TGTGCCACCAGCAGAGATGAACGGGGTTTCTACGAGCAGTACTTC
cdr3_aa: CATSRDERGFYEQYF

clone_size: once
d_call: TRBD1
j_call: TRBJ2-7
v_call: TRBV7-8
cdr3_nt: TGTGCCAGCAGCCCCCCCGGGACAGGGCGTCAAGAGCAGTACTTC
cdr3_aa: CASSPPGTGRQEQYF

clone_size: .
d_call: .
j_call: TRBJ2-5
v_call: TRBV25-1
cdr3_nt: TGTGCCAGCAGTAGATCTCAAGAGACCCAGTACTTC
cdr3_aa: CASSRSQETQYF

clone_size: .
d_call: .
j_call: TRBJ2-2
v_call: TRBV7-6
cdr3_nt: TGTGCCAGCAGTCTAGGGGCCACCGGGGAGCTGTTTTTT
cdr3_aa: CASSLGATGELFF